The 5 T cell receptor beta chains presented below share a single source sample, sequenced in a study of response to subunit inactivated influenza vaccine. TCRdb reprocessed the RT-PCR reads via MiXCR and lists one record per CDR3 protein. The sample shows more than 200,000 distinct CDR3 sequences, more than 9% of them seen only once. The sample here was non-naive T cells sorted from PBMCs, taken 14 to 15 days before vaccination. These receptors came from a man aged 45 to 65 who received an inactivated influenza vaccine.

Here the CDR3 DNA reads TGTGCCAGCAGTTCCGCACAGGGAATTGAGAGCAATCAGCCCCAGCATTTT. Protein sequence: CASSSAQGIESNQPQHF. J is TRBJ1-5 and V is TRBV28; tentative D call: TRBD1 (6 bases). Germline CDR1 reads MDHEN; CDR2 reads SYDVKM. This CDR3 contains 17 residues. V lost 4 bases to trimming and J lost 1 base, with 17 bases between them.

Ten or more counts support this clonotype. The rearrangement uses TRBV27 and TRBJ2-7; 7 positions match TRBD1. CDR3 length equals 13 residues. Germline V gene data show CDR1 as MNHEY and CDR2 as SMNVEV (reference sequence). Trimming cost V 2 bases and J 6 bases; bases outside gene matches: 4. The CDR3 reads CASSLNPGGEQYF. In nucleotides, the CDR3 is TGTGCCAGCAGTTTAAACCCAGGGGGCGAGCAGTACTTC.

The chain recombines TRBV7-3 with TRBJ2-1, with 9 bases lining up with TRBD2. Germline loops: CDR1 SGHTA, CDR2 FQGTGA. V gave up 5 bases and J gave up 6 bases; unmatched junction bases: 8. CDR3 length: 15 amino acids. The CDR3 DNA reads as TGTGCCAGCAGCAATCGGACTAGCGCGGTCAATGAGCAGTTCTTC. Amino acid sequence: CASSNRTSAVNEQFF.

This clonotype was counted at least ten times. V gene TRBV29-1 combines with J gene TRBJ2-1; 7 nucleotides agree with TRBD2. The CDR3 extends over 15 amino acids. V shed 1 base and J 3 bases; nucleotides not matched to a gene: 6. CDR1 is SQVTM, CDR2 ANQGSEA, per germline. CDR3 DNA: TGCAGCGTTGAAGCCGCGGGAGAGGTCTACAATGAGCAGTTCTTC. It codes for CSVEAAGEVYNEQFF.

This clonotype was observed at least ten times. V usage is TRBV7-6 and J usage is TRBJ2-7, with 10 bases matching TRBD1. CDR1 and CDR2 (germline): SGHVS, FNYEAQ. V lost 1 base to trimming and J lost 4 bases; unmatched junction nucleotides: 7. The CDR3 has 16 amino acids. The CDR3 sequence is CASSLEGQGTGYEQYF. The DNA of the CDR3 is TGTGCCAGCAGCTTAGAGGGACAGGGGACTGGTTACGAGCAGTACTTC.